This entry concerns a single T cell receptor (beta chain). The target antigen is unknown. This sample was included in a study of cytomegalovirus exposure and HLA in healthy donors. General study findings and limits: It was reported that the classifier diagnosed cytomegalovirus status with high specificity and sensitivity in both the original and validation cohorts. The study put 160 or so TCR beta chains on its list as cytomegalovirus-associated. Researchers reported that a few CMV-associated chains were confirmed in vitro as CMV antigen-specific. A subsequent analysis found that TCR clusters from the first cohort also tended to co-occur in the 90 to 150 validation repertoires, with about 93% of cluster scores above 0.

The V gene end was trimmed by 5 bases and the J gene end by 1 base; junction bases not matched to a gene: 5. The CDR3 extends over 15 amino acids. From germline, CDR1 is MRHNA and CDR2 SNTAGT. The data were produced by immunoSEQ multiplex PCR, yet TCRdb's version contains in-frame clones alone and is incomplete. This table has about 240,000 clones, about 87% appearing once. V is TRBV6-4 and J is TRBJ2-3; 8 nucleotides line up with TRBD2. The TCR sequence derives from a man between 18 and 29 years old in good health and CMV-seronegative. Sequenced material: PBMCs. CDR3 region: CASSREGSGTDTQYF. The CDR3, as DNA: TGTGCCAGCAGTCGGGAGGGGTCTGGCACAGATACGCAGTATTTT.